What follows is one T cell receptor (beta chain) and its context. The data originate from a study of CD8 T cells in Susac syndrome. CD8+ and CD4+ T cells from blood underwent TCR beta sequencing, which was carried out in a high-throughput format. It was negative isolation that provided the CD8+ and CD4+ T cells, whereas TEMRA cells were enriched by FACS. Reverse transcription of roughly 0.45 to 1 ug RNA was performed with random hexamers. An immunoSEQ multiplex PCR generated amplified TCR beta CDR3 products spanning 54 Vbeta and 13 Jbeta. TCRdb reprocessed the immunoSEQ multiplex PCR reads via MiXCR and lists one record per CDR3 protein. The sample shows some 100,000 distinct CDR3 sequences, around 90% of them seen only once. Looked up from germline, CDR1 is LGHDT and CDR2 is YNNKEL (reference sequence). The ends were cut back, 1 base at V and 5 bases at J, with 12 bases in the middle. This CDR3 region has 15 residues.

The rearrangement joins TRBV3-1 to TRBJ2-1; weak D call: TRBD2 (5 bases). This sequence was found in a human donor in good health. Sequenced sample: CD4+ T cells from PBMCs. The CDR3 bases are TGTGCCAGCAGCCAAGTACGCGAGGGTCACAATGAGCAGTTCTTC. Translated, it gives CASSQVREGHNEQFF.